This paragraph reports one TCR beta chain. Per the authors' pipeline: Estimates of nucleated cell counts were drawn from the amplification of reference gene primers. The repertoire was sequenced with immunoSEQ multiplex PCR; TCRdb's copy has only in-frame clones and lacks some. The V and J calls and clone size come from that table; D and trimming were worked out from the DNA. The sample includes about 180,000 clones, 70% to 90% of them seen just once. The data stem from a study of blood T cell repertoires in COVID-19. The overall study: Italy, Spain and the United States were the sources of the convalescent and acute COVID-19 samples. Sources were T cells, B-cell-depleted T cells, or PBMCs; the material itself was cDNA or gDNA.

Germline V CDR1 and CDR2: SEHNR, FQNEAQ (reference sequence). CDR3 length: 14 amino acids. Trimming removed 8 bases at V and 3 bases at J, with 17 bases between. This sequence originates from a man between 18 and 35 years old who had recovered from COVID-19. The sample comprised peripheral blood. This chain links TRBV7-9 with TRBJ2-7; weak D call: TRBD2 (7 bases). DNA for the CDR3: TGTGCCAGCTGGGGGGGGCGGGACGGCTACGAGCAGTACTTC. Translation: CASWGGRDGYEQYF. Together with reference TRBV7-9 and TRBJ2-7, the CDR3 gives the full variable domain: DTGVSQNPRHKITKRGQNVTFRCDPISEHNRLYWYRQTLGQGPEFLTYFQNEAQLEKSRLLSDRFSAERPKGSFSTLEIQRTEQGDSAMYLCASWGGRDGYEQYFGPGTRLTVT.